Sequencing of this T cell receptor beta chain was carried out in a study of T cells after yellow fever vaccination (dated by TCRdb to between 2019 and 2020). Turning to the overall study: The SMART-Seq v4 Ultra Low Input RNA kit was used to prepare libraries from fractions with low cell numbers. Two healthy male donors, one aged 18 to 30 and one aged 30 to 40 years, made up the cohort. Bulk PBMC replicates and cell subsets were isolated from blood drawn at multiple timepoints before and after both primary and secondary immunization. To follow T-cell clones before and after both primary and booster YFV17D yellow fever vaccination, bulk TCR alpha and beta repertoires underwent longitudinal sequencing. The paper as a whole reports these results and caveats: Most clones expanded after primary vaccination were re-detected after the booster (96% of CD4 and approximately 89% of CD8), suggesting broad memory maintenance. Compared with the primary T-cell response, the secondary T-cell response was faster but weaker, reaching its peak on day 5 rather than on day 15. Because the study included only a couple of donors, the extent to which the findings can be generalized is limited. A small share of clonotypes was detected in both CD4 and CD8 compartments, with the overlap likely arising from convergent recombination. Computational filtering was needed because FACS-sorted repertoires could contain abundant contaminating clonotypes from the bulk population.

Synthesis of TCR cDNA relied on 5'RACE template switching, a step that introduced a universal primer site along with unique molecular identifiers. cDNA synthesis was primed from both the TCR alpha and TCR beta constant segments. Two PCR steps were used to amplify libraries, with sample barcodes and sequencing adapters being added in the second step. Sequencing of the libraries was done on either Illumina HiSeq 2500 (2x100 bp) or NovaSeq (2x150 bp). The study's processing was this. Reads were demultiplexed and collapsed into UMI consensus sequences with MIGEC, and V(D)J alignment was performed with MiXCR. Using edgeR on replicate PBMC samples, clonotypes were called vaccine-responding if FDR was below 0.01 and the log2 fold change was above 5 up to day 15. Bulk clonotypes were assigned CD4 or CD8 identity according to which sequenced CD4 or CD8 repertoire held them at higher abundance. TCRdb reran the public reads through fastp at Q25 and MiXCR, keeping productive beta chains. All rows with the same CDR3 protein become a single entry with the most common DNA and genes. The V and J calls, along with clone size, are taken from TCRdb and not from the paper's own processing. Recorded for this sample are 68,000 or so distinct CDR3 sequences; approximately 7% of them occurred a single time. Jointly, the top ten make up 30% to 45% of the sample.

The treatment or condition label here, explained by the study, means: live attenuated yellow fever vaccine strain. A standard Ficoll-Paque protocol was used to isolate PBMCs from peripheral blood. Dynabeads CD4 and CD8 positive selection kits were used to isolate CD4 and CD8 T-cell fractions. TriZol was used to extract RNA from bulk PBMCs, CD4 and CD8 fractions, and dextramer-positive and dextramer-negative fractions. The sample holds many counts of this clonotype. This receptor's antigen is unknown. Base qualities are not provided; no much larger clone lies one nucleotide away. The CDR3 goes from the cysteine to the phenylalanine over 18 residues. The kept DNA is CDR3 alone, 54 bases in frame from the first base. CDR1 is given as SGHDT and CDR2 as YYEEEE, both from the germline V gene. V gives up 2 bases and J gives up 5 bases, and the segment between their germline ends measures 24 bases.

The sequence was obtained from a man aged 18 to 29 who received the YFV17D yellow fever vaccine. In this chain, TRBV5-6 is recombined with TRBJ2-3, with the D segment identity uncertain. The source was CD8+ T cells sorted from PBMCs, collected more than 35 days after the first yellow fever vaccination. The bases read TGTGCCAGCAGCTTTACGTTCGTAGGGCCAACGGTGGGAGATACGCAGTATTTT. The translation is CASSFTFVGPTVGDTQYF.